This TCR beta chain originates from a study of cytomegalovirus exposure and HLA in healthy donors listed by TCRdb under 2017. In the study overall: An earlier analysis of under 600 of the donors reported more than 250 Gb of sequence data and 100 million to 130 million unique TCR beta sequences from approximately 180 million T cells. Roughly 300 gigabases of sequencing data and 91 million or so unique TCR sequences made up an early release that covered approximately 620 HLA-typed donors. Of the roughly 400 genotyped donors, roughly 85% fell in the genetic ancestry cluster associated with self-reported Caucasian donors. The study was designed to test whether signatures of past pathogen exposure could be identified by cataloging public T cell receptors. The study used immunosequencing to profile the T cell repertoires of 666 subjects and linked those repertoires to cytomegalovirus serostatus. A separate validation cohort of some 130 different subjects was used in addition to the approximately 700-subject first cohort. To predict cytomegalovirus infection status, the study combined high-throughput TCR immunosequencing, statistical association of individual TCRs with disease status, and machine learning. A later analysis re-analyzed previously published TCR beta repertoires from 600 to 850 donors and added high-resolution HLA genotyping to study TCR occurrence patterns. Rather than drawing on any new phenotypic data, the later analysis identified candidate immune exposures from TCR beta sequences and the way those sequences occurred across donors. An earlier analysis of approximately 500 of the donors applied high-throughput TCR beta sequencing to assess whether each TCR beta V gene segment acted as functional or pseudogenic. Alongside the repertoire data, information on donor age, sex, ethnicity and CMV serostatus was compiled. Genome-wide SNP genotypes for about three fifths of the roughly 700 donors were used in a later genetic analysis, which treated that subset as a discovery cohort. Every discovery cohort repertoire had been produced on one sequencing platform. Both class I and class II loci were covered by HLA typing, at four-digit resolution. Typing coverage varied by locus: about 620-630 donors for A, B, C, DRB1 and DQB1; approximately 520 for DQA1; some 610 for DPA1; roughly 470 for DPB1. Four or five DR-DQ haplotypes were handled as single units for association and clustering because linkage in the cohort was strong. Among 398 genotyped donors of the cohort, an average of approximately 250,000 unique TCR beta nucleotide sequences were sequenced per donor, roughly 20% of them non-productive.

Germline trimming: 6 bases from V, 8 bases from J; junction bases outside gene matches: 13. The CDR3, cysteine through phenylalanine, is 17 amino acids long. CDR3 DNA is the only sequence kept; it has 51 bases, read in frame from the first base. The germline V gene yields ENHRY for CDR1 and SYGVKD for CDR2. On the study overall, not on this receptor specifically: Because HLA typing was missing for some donors at each locus, association tests included only the typed subset. Roughly uniform sequencing depth across donors was assumed in presence/absence analyses, although this assumption may not hold. A later analysis found that HLA-associated TCR beta chains were more clonally expanded and had lower generation probabilities than equally common non-associated chains. Only TCR beta chains were sequenced in this cohort, and the absence of alpha or paired-chain data limited detectable features. The classifier was reported to diagnose cytomegalovirus status with high specificity and sensitivity in both the original and validation cohorts. Because counts were too low, about 17 rarely observed V segments, including chromosome 9 orphons, were excluded from the earlier analysis of 587 of the donors. An earlier analysis of roughly 570 of the donors showed that most TCR beta V segments appeared in productive rearrangements either about 87% or about 30% of the time, which broadly matched IMGT annotations. Most TCR sequences were seen in very few donors, while some public TCRs were found in many individuals. The only immune exposure information available for the cohort was CMV serostatus. Because the 87-base-pair reads could not distinguish some IMGT-functional V segments, including TRBV6-2 and TRBV6-3, those segments were excluded. A further reported finding was that TCR beta sequences accurately predicted the HLA-A and HLA-B alleles for most subjects in the first cohort. Linkage disequilibrium might explain the correlated functional status among segregating V segments, but an unknown experimental factor could not be excluded. Several of the top co-occurrence clusters appeared to be linked to parvovirus B19, influenza, CMV and Epstein-Barr virus, according to a later analysis. At a false discovery rate of 0.05, a later analysis linked fewer than 20,000 TCR beta sequences to specific HLA alleles. The study gave a list of roughly 150 TCR beta chains associated with cytomegalovirus. It was suggested by the authors that the approach could potentially be generalized to other disease states and immunological phenotypes. A later genetic analysis associated a missense DCLRE1C variant with V-gene and J-gene trimming of TCR beta chains, and an independent cohort replicated the association. A later genetic analysis reported fewer N-insertions in productive TCRs among donors in an Asian-associated ancestry cluster than the approximately 670-donor mean. A cluster of highly shared sequence variants was judged likely to be a technical artifact of the sequencing pipeline. In a later analysis, most CMV-associated TCR beta chains were found to appear HLA-restricted, with HLA associations seemingly driven largely by CMV exposure. A later analysis found that TCR association rates varied across HLA loci, with DRB1 alleles showing the most associated TCRs and HLA-C alleles the fewest. Strong co-occurrence of HLA alleles, especially DR and DQ, made assigning TCR associations to individual alleles difficult. In vitro tests confirmed that a few of the cytomegalovirus-associated TCR beta chains recognize cytomegalovirus antigens.

For this clone: The antigen this receptor binds is unknown. Base qualities are missing; no much larger clone stands one base away.

The cohort comprised hundreds of healthy bone marrow donors. At the time of sampling, all cohort members were nominally healthy, though unrecorded immune exposures were likely present. The donor was CMV seronegative and belonged to the group of more than 300 seronegative cohort members. Each donor provided a peripheral blood sample, and peripheral blood mononuclear cells were used for TCR beta sequencing. The Qiagen DNeasy Blood Extraction Kit was used to extract genomic DNA from the blood cell samples. The method was the immunoSEQ multiplex PCR assay. A mixture of 60 forward primers for TCR Vbeta segments and 13 reverse primers for TCR Jbeta segments was used in the multiplex PCR. The CDR3 region of rearranged TCR beta genes was amplified from genomic DNA by a multiplex PCR assay. Amplified TCR beta libraries were sequenced as 87-base-pair reads on the Illumina HiSeq System. The authors' analysis ran thus. A later analysis tallied around 87 million unique TCR beta chains across the 660 or so repertoires, and roughly 11 million of those chains were shared by two or more donors. A nearest-neighbor algorithm error-corrected the raw reads and collapsed the reads into unique sequences, merging closely related sequences to remove PCR and sequencing errors. V, D and J gene segments were assigned by aligning CDR3 sequences to IMGT reference sequences. For a sequence to be retained, a match of at least six nucleotides was required to both a V gene segment and a J gene segment. Rearrangements were called productive when the CDR3 lacked stop codons and stayed in frame with V and J; all others were non-productive. Following IMGT convention, CDR3 was defined as the stretch from the second conserved V-encoded cysteine up to the conserved J-encoded phenylalanine. The earlier analysis of about 570 of the donors excluded any sequence lacking an unambiguous match to a single V gene segment. In an earlier analysis of 500 to 750 of the donors, V segments were called functional above 56.7% productive rearrangements and were called segregating when the between-donor standard deviation exceeded 5%. A statistical classification framework was developed to diagnose cytomegalovirus status using the catalog of TCR beta chain sequences. In a later analysis, V and J genes were assigned by comparing TCR nucleotide sequences against IMGT/GENE-DB human TR gene sequences. The TCRdist pipeline was used in a later analysis to assign CDR3 sequences and most-parsimonious VDJ recombination scenarios. In a later analysis, every TCR beta chain was defined by the combination of its CDR3 amino acid sequence and its V-gene family, and reads without a unique V-gene family were dropped. As a way to deal with suspected cross-contamination and a sequencing artifact, a later analysis dropped 450 to 600 nucleotide sequences that were highly shared and had low generation probability. In a later analysis, a clonal expansion index was calculated for each public chain from normalized within-repertoire ranks of inferred template counts. In a later analysis, generation probabilities were computed with a VDJ recombination model fitted to out-of-frame rearrangements, and the resulting probabilities were checked against IGoR. A later analysis scored TCR-TCR, TCR-HLA and TCR-CMV co-occurrence with hypergeometric tests, applying a repertoire-size bias correction to TCR pairs. To estimate false discovery rates, a later analysis permuted the HLA or CMV assignments 20 times. A later analysis grouped co-occurring TCRs with DBSCAN, adding TCRdist sequence similarity when clustering within HLA-allele-positive subsets. Repertoires with fewer than 30,000 or more than 120,000 public chains were left out of co-occurrence clustering, as were about 5 repertoires with anomalous nucleotide sharing. Held by TCRdb, this immuneACCESS table contains in-frame sequences only and omits some clones. Under half of the omission traces to an unresolved V gene where checked; the cause of the rest is unknown. That table furnishes V, J and clone size, whereas the DNA furnished D and trimming. The sample table lists about 99,000 clones, 60% to 80% of them with a count of one. Clones ranked in the top ten supply more than 3% of the sample.

The source material was PBMCs. This TCR derives from a man in his forties in good health and CMV-seronegative. Recombination connected TRBV10-3 to TRBJ2-1, and TRBD2 aligns with 13 junction nucleotides. CDR3 reads: CAIRSGGLAGKKDEQFF. Read as DNA, the sequence is TGTGCCATCAGGAGTGGGGGACTAGCGGGAAAAAAGGATGAGCAGTTCTTC.